This TCR beta chain was sequenced for a study of blood T cells in healthy people across ages. For the study at large: Capturing about one barcoded beta molecule per two T cells was achieved by template switching.

The donors, aged roughly 6 to 95, were healthy Caucasians from Russia. Notes on the study in general: Getting older went along with TCR beta diversity per million T cells dropping roughly linearly. With naive T cell percentage, TCR beta diversity showed a strong correlation.

Notes on this clonotype: What it recognizes is unknown.

Then a second PCR, running about 7 to 11 cycles, was carried out with a sample-barcoded 5' primer and a J-beta primer mix. Using its own MiXCR run on the 5' RACE reads, TCRdb lists one record per CDR3 protein. The table has fewer than 1.5 million distinct CDR3 sequences, about 43% seen once. CDR1 SEHNR and CDR2 FQNEAQ come from the germline V gene (reference sequence). The V and J ends lost 4 bases and 5 bases respectively, with 14 bases between them. The CDR3 runs to 14 residues. V and J are TRBV7-9 and TRBJ1-1; D not certain. Material for sequencing was blood. The source is a woman between 18 and 29 years old in good health. CDR3 residues: CASSYLNTGTEAFF. Written as DNA, the CDR3 is TGTGCCAGCAGCTATCTTAACACGGGGACTGAAGCTTTCTTT.